This note documents a single TCR beta chain sequence. Its specificity is not known. The source of the sample is a study of shared clonotypes between healthy human individuals. Study observations and caveats: Clonotypes shared by all four sorted-subset donors had higher generation probabilities than non-shared clonotypes. A few donors had around 5.5% of their naive CD4 clonotypes in common.

Measured with immunoSEQ multiplex PCR; TCRdb has only the in-frame clones, and not every one. This sample yields about 710,000 clones, of which approximately 77% are seen a single time; over 1.5% belongs to the top ten. Germline loops: CDR1 ENHRY, CDR2 SYGVKD. This CDR3 region has 13 residues. The germline V and J ends were trimmed by 4 bases and 2 bases, with 8 bases remaining between them. Sequences were obtained from memory CD4+ T cells sorted from blood. Described subset: CD45RA-negative fraction. The sequence came from a woman in her twenties or thirties in good health. The V and J genes are TRBV10-3 and TRBJ2-5; D ambiguous. DNA of the CDR3: TGTGCCATCAGTGTCGTAGGGCAAGAGACCCAGTACTTC. Amino acids: CAISVVGQETQYF.